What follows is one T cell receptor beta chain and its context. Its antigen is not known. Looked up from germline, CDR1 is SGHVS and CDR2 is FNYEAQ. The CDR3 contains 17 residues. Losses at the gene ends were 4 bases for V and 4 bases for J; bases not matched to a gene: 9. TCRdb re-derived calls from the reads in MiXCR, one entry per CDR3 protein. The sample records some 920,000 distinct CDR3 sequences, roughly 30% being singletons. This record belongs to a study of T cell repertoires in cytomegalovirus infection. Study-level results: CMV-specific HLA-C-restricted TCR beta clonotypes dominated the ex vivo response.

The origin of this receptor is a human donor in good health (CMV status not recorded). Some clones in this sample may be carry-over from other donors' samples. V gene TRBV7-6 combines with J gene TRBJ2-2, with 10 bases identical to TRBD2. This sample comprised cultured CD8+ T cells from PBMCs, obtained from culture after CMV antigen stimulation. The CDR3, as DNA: TGTGCCAGCAGCTCCTCCCTAGCGGGGGTGTTCACCGGGGAGCTGTTTTTT. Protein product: CASSSSLAGVFTGELFF.